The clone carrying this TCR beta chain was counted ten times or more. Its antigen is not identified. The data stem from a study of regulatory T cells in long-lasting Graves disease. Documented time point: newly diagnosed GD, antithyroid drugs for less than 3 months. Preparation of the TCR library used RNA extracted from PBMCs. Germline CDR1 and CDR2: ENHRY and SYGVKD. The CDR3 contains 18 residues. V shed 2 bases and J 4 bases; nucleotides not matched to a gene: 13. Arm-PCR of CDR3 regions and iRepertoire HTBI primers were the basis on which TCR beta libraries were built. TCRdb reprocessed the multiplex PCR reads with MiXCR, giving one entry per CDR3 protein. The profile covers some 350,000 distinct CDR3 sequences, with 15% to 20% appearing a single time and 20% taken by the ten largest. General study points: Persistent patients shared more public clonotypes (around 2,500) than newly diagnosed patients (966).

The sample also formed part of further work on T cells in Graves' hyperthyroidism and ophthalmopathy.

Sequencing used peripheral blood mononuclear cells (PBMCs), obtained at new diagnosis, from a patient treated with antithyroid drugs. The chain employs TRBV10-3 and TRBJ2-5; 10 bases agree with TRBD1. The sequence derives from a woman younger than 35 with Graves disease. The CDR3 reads CAISEPRVIDRGRETQYF. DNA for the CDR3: TGTGCCATCAGTGAGCCCCGGGTGATAGACAGGGGGCGAGAGACCCAGTACTTC.